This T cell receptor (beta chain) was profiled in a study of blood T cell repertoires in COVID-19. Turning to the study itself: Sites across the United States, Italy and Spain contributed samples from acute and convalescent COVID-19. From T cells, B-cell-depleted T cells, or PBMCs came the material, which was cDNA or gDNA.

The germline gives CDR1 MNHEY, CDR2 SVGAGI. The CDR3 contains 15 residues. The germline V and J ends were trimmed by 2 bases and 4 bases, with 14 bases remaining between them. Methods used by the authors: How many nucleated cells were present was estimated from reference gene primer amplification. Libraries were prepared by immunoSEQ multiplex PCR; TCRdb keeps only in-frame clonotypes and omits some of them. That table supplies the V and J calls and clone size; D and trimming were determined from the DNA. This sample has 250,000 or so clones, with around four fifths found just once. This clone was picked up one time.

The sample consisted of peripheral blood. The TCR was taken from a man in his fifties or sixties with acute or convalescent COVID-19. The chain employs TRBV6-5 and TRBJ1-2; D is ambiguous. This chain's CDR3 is CASSYGLGSGYGYTF. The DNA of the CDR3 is TGTGCCAGCAGTTACGGCCTGGGGAGCGGCTATGGCTACACCTTC.